This record concerns one T cell receptor (beta chain) sequence. The assay was immunoSEQ multiplex PCR, and TCRdb's table has in-frame clones only and misses some. The sample lists about 160,000 clones, roughly nine tenths seen once, with just over 4% in the top ten. This CDR3 comprises 17 residues. The donors were part of the approximately 130-subject validation cohort, which stood apart from the approximately 700-subject first cohort. This sample stems from a study of cytomegalovirus exposure and HLA in healthy donors. For the study at large: The same platform as the approximately 670 first-cohort repertoires was used for the 90 to 150 validation repertoires, a later analysis reported.

This TCR was recovered from a man younger than 35 in good health and CMV-seropositive. V is TRBV21-1 and J is TRBJ1-5. TRBV21-1 is termed a pseudogene. The sequenced sample was PBMCs. The chain's CDR3 is CASMGPAGEKKNQPQHF. The CDR3 nucleotides are TGTGCCAGCATGGGCCCCGCGGGGGAAAAAAAGAATCAGCCCCAGCATTTT.